The 32 T cell receptor beta chains in this list originate from one sample, sequenced in a study of shared clonotypes between healthy human individuals. This table comes from immunoSEQ multiplex PCR, and its TCRdb copy is limited to in-frame clones, with some not included. This sample has more than 1.2 million clones, with 98% found just once. Specimen: naive CD4+ T cells sorted from blood. Subset noted: CD45RA+ positively selected. The receptors derive from a man aged 25-45 years in good health.

This clone was seen once. The chain couples TRBV7-2 to TRBJ2-7, with D perhaps given as TRBD1 or TRBD2 (6 bases each). The CDR3 loop spans 16 amino acids. Germline V gene data show CDR1 as SGHTA and CDR2 as FQGNSA. V lost 5 bases to trimming and J lost 4 bases, with 21 bases between them. The CDR3 nucleotides are TGTGCCAGCAGCGGAGGGGTGCAGGGGTTTAGTTACGAGCAGTACTTC. Protein product: CASSGGVQGFSYEQYF. Drawing the rest from reference TRBV7-2 and TRBJ2-7, the complete variable domain is GAGVSQSPSNKVTEKGKDVELRCDPISGHTALYWYRQSLGQGLEFLIYFQGNSAPDKSGLPSDRFSAERTGGSVSTLTIQRTQQEDSAVYLCASSGGVQGFSYEQYFGPGTRLTVT.

The chain carries TRBV2 and TRBJ2-4; no clear D. In germline, CDR1 is SNHLY, CDR2 FYNNEI. Trimming shortened V by 7 bases and J by 3 bases, and 10 bases separated the two germline ends. This CDR3 contains 13 residues. The DNA of the CDR3 is TGTGCCAGCACACGTCAAAGCAAAAACATTCAGTACTTC. Protein: CASTRQSKNIQYF.

The V gene is TRBV19, the J gene TRBJ2-7; 9 nucleotides line up with TRBD1. Germline V gene data show CDR1 as LNHDA and CDR2 as SQIVND (reference sequence). The CDR3 covers 15 residues. V lost 2 bases to trimming and J lost 3 bases; unmatched junction nucleotides: 5. CDR3 nucleotides: TGTGCCAGTAGTATATCCGGGACAGGGAACTACGAGCAGTACTTC. This gives the protein CASSISGTGNYEQYF.

As DNA, the CDR3 is TGCGCCAGCAGCCAATTGGGCGGAGGGCCAAGAAGTGAGCAGTTCTTC. Its translation: CASSQLGGGPRSEQFF. J is TRBJ2-1 and V is TRBV4-3; D possibly corresponds to TRBD2 (6 bases). The CDR3 runs 16 residues. Trimming shortened V by 2 bases and J by 9 bases, and 20 bases separated the two germline ends. In germline, CDR1 is LGHNA, CDR2 YSLEER.

V usage is TRBV6-5 and J usage is TRBJ2-1; TRBD2 is a possible D gene (5 bases). V lost 5 bases, J lost 6 bases, and 17 bases lay in between. This CDR3 has 15 amino acids. Germline V gene sequence: CDR1 MNHEY, CDR2 SVGAGI. The chain's CDR3 is CASSPRGGRGNEQFF. CDR3 nucleotides: TGTGCCAGCAGTCCCCGAGGAGGCCGTGGCAATGAGCAGTTCTTC.

The chain is built from TRBV19 and TRBJ2-1; no clear D. Germline V gives CDR1 LNHDA, CDR2 SQIVND (reference sequence). The CDR3 is made up of 12 amino acids. V was shortened by 6 bases and J by 12 bases, with 15 bases between the two germline ends. The CDR3 is CASSHPGMGQFF. The CDR3, as DNA: TGTGCCAGTAGCCACCCTGGTATGGGGCAGTTCTTC.

The chain recombines TRBV5-1 with TRBJ1-4, with D hard to call. The germline CDR1 and CDR2 sequences are SGHRS and YFSETQ. Trimming took 0 bases from V and 4 from J, leaving 4 bases between them. The CDR3 length is 13 residues. For the CDR3, the DNA is TGCGCCAGCAGCTTGGACAGTAATGAAAAACTGTTTTTT. This codes for CASSLDSNEKLFF.

This clone was seen just once. CDR3 sequence reads: CASSLTSSFTGELFF. CDR3 nucleotide sequence: TGTGCCAGCAGCTTAACCTCTAGCTTCACCGGGGAGCTGTTTTTT. This chain uses TRBV7-3 with TRBJ2-2; D is perhaps TRBD2 (5 bases). The CDR3 has 15 amino acids. Germline V gene data show CDR1 as SGHTA and CDR2 as FQGTGA. V lost 0 bases and J 4 bases, leaving 9 bases between the germline ends.

The rearrangement links TRBV5-1 to TRBJ2-7; D unresolved. Germline V lookup: CDR1 SGHRS, CDR2 YFSETQ. This CDR3 spans 16 amino acids. V gave up 1 base and J gave up 2 bases, with 16 bases separating them. The CDR3 region is CASSLSFWSRAYEQYF. CDR3 in DNA: TGCGCCAGCAGCTTGAGTTTTTGGAGTAGGGCCTACGAGCAGTACTTC.

In its sample, this clone was seen once. The gene calls are TRBV27 and TRBJ2-7; tentative D call: TRBD2 (6 bases). V was clipped by 0 bases and J by 0 bases, with 18 bases between them. This CDR3 has 18 residues. Looked up from germline, CDR1 is MNHEY and CDR2 is SMNVEV (reference sequence). CDR3 sequence (DNA): TGTGCCAGCAGTTTATCTCAGGGAGGTCGGTATAGCTCCTACGAGCAGTACTTC. Amino acids: CASSLSQGGRYSSYEQYF.

The V gene is TRBV6-5, the J gene TRBJ2-5; the match to TRBD2 covers 7 bases. Germline V gene lookup returns CDR1 MNHEY and CDR2 SVGAGI. Trimming removed 0 bases from V and 6 bases from J; junction bases left unmatched: 4. This CDR3 has 14 amino acids. This CDR3 is CASSYSAGVKTQYF. DNA of the CDR3: TGTGCCAGCAGTTACTCGGCGGGAGTAAAGACCCAGTACTTC.

The rearrangement links TRBV18 to TRBJ2-7, with D possibly being TRBD1 or TRBD2 (5 bases each). V dropped 6 bases and J dropped 6 bases, with 21 bases sitting between them. Germline lookup yields CDR1 KGHSH and CDR2 LQKENI. The CDR3 has 15 residues. The CDR3 loop is CASSPFGARIGEQYF. The CDR3 nucleotides read TGTGCCAGCTCCCCCTTCGGGGCGCGGATCGGCGAGCAGTACTTC.

V gene TRBV5-1 combines with J gene TRBJ2-6; the D call may be TRBD1 or TRBD2 (6 bases each). V was trimmed by 4 bases and J by 1 base, leaving 33 bases between them. Germline V gives CDR1 SGHRS, CDR2 YFSETQ. CDR3 length: 23 amino acids. The CDR3 protein is CASSRKRDPGPTGDNSGANVLTF. The DNA of the CDR3 is TGCGCCAGCAGCCGCAAACGGGACCCAGGGCCAACGGGGGACAATTCTGGGGCCAACGTCCTGACTTTC.

The CDR3 coding sequence is TGTGCCAGCTCACCTGGTCTAGGCCTTAGGGATACGCAGTATTTT. As protein: CASSPGLGLRDTQYF. The chain employs TRBV18 and TRBJ2-3, with D unclear. The CDR3 sequence is 15 residues long. Trimming left V 3 bases short and J 6 bases short, with 16 bases between. The V gene's germline CDR1 is KGHSH and CDR2 LQKENI.

The CDR3 nucleotides are TGTGCCAGCAGCCTCTCCCAGGATCTGAACACTGAAGCTTTCTTT. The encoded protein is CASSLSQDLNTEAFF. The V call is TRBV7-3, the J call TRBJ1-1; D uncertain. Germline CDR1 reads SGHTA; CDR2 reads FQGTGA. V was clipped by 5 bases and J by 0 bases, with 13 bases between them. The CDR3 runs to 15 residues.

J is TRBJ2-3 and V is TRBV9, with D perhaps being TRBD1 or TRBD2 (5 bases each). Germline V gene data show CDR1 as SGDLS and CDR2 as YYNGEE. V was cut by 0 bases and J by 4 bases, with 15 bases left in between. The CDR3 loop spans 16 amino acids. The CDR3 spells CASSVEVLRGPDTQYF. The DNA for the CDR3 is TGTGCCAGCAGCGTAGAAGTCCTGAGGGGACCAGATACGCAGTATTTT.

J is TRBJ2-1 and V is TRBV7-8; D is uncertain. CDR1 and CDR2 from the germline V gene are SGHVS and FQNEAQ. The CDR3 is 14 amino acids. V was shortened by 5 bases and J by 7 bases, with 15 bases between the two germline ends. For the CDR3, the DNA is TGTGCCAGCAGCATTACGGGCGGTACGAATGAGCAGTTCTTC. Its protein is CASSITGGTNEQFF. Supplemented by reference TRBV7-8 and TRBJ2-1, the full variable domain reads GAGVSQSPRYKVAKRGQDVALRCDPISGHVSLFWYQQALGQGPEFLTYFQNEAQLDKSGLPSDRFFAERPEGSVSTLKIQRTQQEDSAVYLCASSITGGTNEQFFGPGTRLTVL.

The chain uses TRBV25-1 and TRBJ2-7, with TRBD2 matching 9 bases. J was trimmed by 2 bases and V by 4 bases; bases with no gene match: 3. This CDR3 has 14 amino acids. CDR1 is MGHDK, CDR2 SYGVNS, per germline. This CDR3 reads CASSVASGTYEQYF. The CDR3 nucleotides read TGTGCCAGCAGTGTTGCTAGCGGGACCTACGAGCAGTACTTC.

The chain links TRBV10-1 to TRBJ2-1, with D possibly being TRBD2 (6 bases). The CDR3 consists of 13 residues. Trimming cost V 6 bases and J 5 bases, with 11 bases left between them. Germline V gives CDR1 WNHNN, CDR2 SYGVQD (reference sequence). In DNA form, the CDR3 reads TGCGCCAGCAGCGGGGACTGGAACAATGAGCAGTTCTTC. Amino acid sequence: CASSGDWNNEQFF.

The chain uses TRBV19 and TRBJ2-7; no clear D. Germline assignment: CDR1 LNHDA and CDR2 SQIVND (reference sequence). This CDR3 contains 13 residues. The ends were cut back, 2 bases at V and 3 bases at J, with 8 bases in the middle. The DNA of the CDR3 is TGTGCCAGTAGTATAAAGGATAACTACGAGCAGTACTTC. This translates into CASSIKDNYEQYF.

The chain is built from TRBV28 and TRBJ1-4; D is unresolved. The CDR3 covers 14 residues. Trimming removed 3 bases from V and 8 bases from J, with 13 bases in between. The germline gives CDR1 MDHEN, CDR2 SYDVKM. The CDR3 spells CASSLITVGEKLFF. The CDR3 DNA is TGTGCCAGCAGTTTGATAACAGTAGGAGAAAAACTGTTTTTT. The entire variable domain, with the rest obtained from reference TRBV28 and TRBJ1-4, is as follows: DVKVTQSSRYLVKRTGEKVFLECVQDMDHENMFWYRQDPGLGLRLIYFSYDVKMKEKGDIPEGYSVSREKKERFSLILESASTNQTSMYLCASSLITVGEKLFFGSGTQLSVL.

This rearrangement joins TRBV5-1 to TRBJ2-5; TRBD1 might be the D (5 bases). This CDR3 is 14 amino acids long. V was shortened by 4 bases and J by 4 bases, with 14 bases between the two germline ends. The V gene's germline CDR1 is SGHRS and CDR2 YFSETQ. The DNA of the CDR3 is TGCGCCAGCAGCAGGGGCCAGCCCAGAGAGACCCAGTACTTC. As protein: CASSRGQPRETQYF.

V is TRBV2 and J is TRBJ2-3; 10 bases align to TRBD2. The germline CDR1 and CDR2 sequences are SNHLY and FYNNEI. The length of the CDR3 is 18 residues. Trimming took 3 bases from V and 1 from J; bases not matched to a gene: 10. CDR3 DNA sequence: TGTGCCAGCAGTGATCTTCGGCTAGCGGGAGTGGGCACAGATACGCAGTATTTT. Its protein is CASSDLRLAGVGTDTQYF.

The rearrangement uses TRBV18 and TRBJ2-1; 8 bases fit TRBD2. J was trimmed by 3 bases and V by 6 bases; bases with no gene match: 10. The CDR3 loop spans 16 amino acids. The V gene's germline CDR1 is KGHSH and CDR2 LQKENI. The CDR3 spells CASSPLAGGIYNEQFF. The CDR3 nucleotides are TGTGCCAGCTCTCCCCTGGCGGGAGGAATCTACAATGAGCAGTTCTTC.

This clone was detected only once. The V and J genes are TRBV6-5 and TRBJ1-2, with TRBD1 matching over 9 bases. The V gene's germline CDR1 is MNHEY and CDR2 SVGAGI. V trimming: 6 bases; J trimming: 4 bases; junction bases outside the gene matches: 6. The CDR3 spans 14 residues. The DNA for the CDR3 is TGTGCCAGCAGCGGACAGGGGACGGGCTATGGCTACACCTTC. This gives the protein CASSGQGTGYGYTF.

CDR3 sequence reads: CASSLGTERTDTQYF. The CDR3 nucleotides read TGTGCCAGCAGCTTAGGGACGGAACGCACAGATACGCAGTATTTT. This chain uses TRBV7-6 with TRBJ2-3; D call uncertain. Germline V gene lookup returns CDR1 SGHVS and CDR2 FNYEAQ. Trimming took 1 base from V and 1 from J, leaving 9 bases between them. There are 15 residues in the CDR3.

The chain combines TRBV5-1 with TRBJ1-4; D is undetermined. The CDR3 covers 14 residues. Trimming cost V 0 bases and J 8 bases, with 11 bases left between them. Germline loops: CDR1 SGHRS, CDR2 YFSETQ. CDR3 sequence (DNA): TGCGCCAGCAGCTTGGCCTCGACGGAGGAAAAACTGTTTTTT. Its protein is CASSLASTEEKLFF.

The V gene is TRBV7-2, the J gene TRBJ1-5; a possible D gene is TRBD1 (6 bases). The germline V gene encodes CDR1 SGHTA and CDR2 FQGNSA. Trimming removed 2 bases from V and 2 bases from J, with 10 bases in between. CDR3 length: 15 amino acids. The CDR3 DNA follows: TGTGCCAGCAGCTTAAACAGGGAGGGCAATCAGCCCCAGCATTTT. Its protein is CASSLNREGNQPQHF. Full variable domain (remainder filled in from reference TRBV7-2 and TRBJ1-5): GAGVSQSPSNKVTEKGKDVELRCDPISGHTALYWYRQSLGQGLEFLIYFQGNSAPDKSGLPSDRFSAERTGGSVSTLTIQRTQQEDSAVYLCASSLNREGNQPQHFGDGTRLSIL.

This chain links TRBV7-6 with TRBJ1-1, with 10 bases that match TRBD1. J lost 1 base, V lost 3 bases, and 5 bases had no gene match. The germline V gene encodes CDR1 SGHVS and CDR2 FNYEAQ. The CDR3 sequence is 16 residues long. The CDR3 reads CASSLGQGLGNTEAFF. In DNA, the CDR3 is TGTGCCAGCAGCTTGGGACAGGGGTTAGGGAACACTGAAGCTTTCTTT.

The count of this clone is one. V is TRBV28 and J is TRBJ2-7; a possible D gene is TRBD1 (6 bases). This CDR3 is 15 amino acids long. Germline-derived CDR1 and CDR2 are MDHEN and SYDVKM. The germline V and J ends were trimmed by 5 bases and 2 bases, with 16 bases remaining between them. The CDR3 DNA reads TGTGCCAGCAGTCCGGAATGGGACAAACCCTACGAGCAGTACTTC. It translates to CASSPEWDKPYEQYF.

The chain joins TRBV19 to TRBJ1-3; D not resolved. Trimming removed 7 bases at V and 1 base at J, with 20 bases between. This CDR3 region has 17 residues. Germline V gene lookup returns CDR1 LNHDA and CDR2 SQIVND (reference sequence). The DNA of the CDR3 is TGTGCCAGTACCCTACTGGCAGCCACTACTTCTGGAAACACCATATATTTT. Amino acids: CASTLLAATTSGNTIYF.

The chain uses TRBV7-8 and TRBJ1-1; D is unresolved. This CDR3 comprises 15 residues. Trimming stripped 5 bases from V and 3 bases from J, with 16 bases between. CDR1 SGHVS and CDR2 FQNEAQ come from the germline V gene. The CDR3 nucleotides read TGTGCCAGCAGCCCCATCGCGGGTTTGTACACTGAAGCTTTCTTT. This encodes CASSPIAGLYTEAFF. Based on the CDR3 plus reference TRBV7-8 and TRBJ1-1, the full variable domain is GAGVSQSPRYKVAKRGQDVALRCDPISGHVSLFWYQQALGQGPEFLTYFQNEAQLDKSGLPSDRFFAERPEGSVSTLKIQRTQQEDSAVYLCASSPIAGLYTEAFFGQGTRLTVV.